Listed here are 17 T cell receptor beta chains from one sample, sequenced in a study of T cell repertoires in ileal Crohn's disease. TCRdb keeps only in-frame clones here, not all; method: immunoSEQ multiplex PCR. The sample consists of approximately 27,000 clones, over 75% of them appearing once. Sequenced input: ileal tissue. These receptors were obtained from an adult with Crohn's disease.

The table lists this clone with a count of one. The chain employs TRBV28 and TRBJ2-5; 8 nucleotides agree with TRBD2. V shed 7 bases and J 1 base; nucleotides not matched to a gene: 5. Germline V CDR1 and CDR2: MDHEN, SYDVKM. CDR3 length: 14 amino acids. CDR3 region: CASNLRGGQETQYF. CDR3 DNA sequence: TGTGCCAGCAACCTTCGGGGGGGCCAAGAGACCCAGTACTTC.

The rearrangement links TRBV7-9 to TRBJ2-5, with 8 bases matching TRBD1. The V gene's germline CDR1 is SEHNR and CDR2 FQNEAQ (reference sequence). This CDR3 has 15 residues. V was pared by 5 bases and J by 4 bases, with 9 bases of the junction left unmatched. The CDR3 sequence: CASSPGGPKGETQYF. In DNA form, the CDR3 reads TGTGCCAGCAGCCCAGGGGGCCCCAAGGGAGAGACCCAGTACTTC.

The CDR3 DNA is TGTGCCAGCAGTTCCACCGGACAGGGGCTCTTAGATACGCAGTATTTT. Its protein product is CASSSTGQGLLDTQYF. The chain couples TRBV9 to TRBJ2-3; 9 positions agree with TRBD1. J lost 5 bases, V lost 5 bases, and 12 bases had no gene match. CDR1 and CDR2 from the germline V gene are SGDLS and YYNGEE. CDR3 length equals 16 residues. Looking up the rest from reference TRBV9 and TRBJ2-3 gives the full variable domain: DSGVTQTPKHLITATGQRVTLRCSPRSGDLSVYWYQQSLDQGLQFLIQYYNGEERAKGNILERFSAQQFPDLHSELNLSSLELGDSALYFCASSSTGQGLLDTQYFGPGTRLTVL.

The J gene is TRBJ1-6, the V gene TRBV30; 7 bases fit TRBD1. Looked up from germline, CDR1 is GTSNPN and CDR2 is SVGIG (reference sequence). J gave up 0 bases and V 3 bases, and 8 bases lay outside the gene matches. The CDR3 loop spans 17 amino acids. CDR3 protein: CAWRTGTESSYNSPLHF. The DNA of the CDR3 is TGTGCCTGGAGGACCGGGACAGAGAGCTCCTATAATTCACCCCTCCACTTT.

This sequence joins TRBV29-1 and TRBJ1-2; the D gene is possibly TRBD1 (6 bases). Germline assignment: CDR1 SQVTM and CDR2 ANQGSEA. The CDR3 is 15 residues long. Trimming removed 1 base at V and 2 bases at J, with 14 bases between. CDR3 bases: TGCAGCGTTGAAGCCTATCAGGGGCTGAACTATGGCTACACCTTC. Protein sequence: CSVEAYQGLNYGYTF.

The chain combines TRBV2 with TRBJ2-4; tentative D call: TRBD2 (6 bases). The germline CDR1 and CDR2 sequences are SNHLY and FYNNEI. V shed 4 bases and J shed 9 bases, with 19 bases lying between them. The CDR3 sequence is 15 residues long. This CDR3 is CASSGSTGESAIQYF. The CDR3 DNA follows: TGTGCCAGCAGTGGGTCTACGGGGGAGTCGGCCATTCAGTACTTC.

This chain joins TRBV6-5 and TRBJ1-2; D call uncertain. CDR3 length: 14 amino acids. V was shortened by 6 bases and J by 8 bases, with 19 bases between the two germline ends. Per germline, CDR1 MNHEY and CDR2 SVGAGI. The CDR3 DNA sequence: TGTGCCAGCAGGGCGGCGGGCATCCCGGGAGGCTACACCTTC. This codes for CASRAAGIPGGYTF.

The chain carries TRBV5-3 and TRBJ2-5, with 11 bases lining up with TRBD2. The end of the DNA fits TRBJ2-7 better, so the J call may be wrong. TRBV5-3 has ORF status, its function being uncertain. The CDR3 contains 15 residues. In DNA form, the CDR3 reads TGTGCCAGAAGCCCTGGACTAGCGGGTACCTACGAGCAGTACTTC. Translation gives CARSPGLAGTYEQYF.

This clone showed up just a few times. The CDR3 sequence is CASKGTGKGANVLTF. The CDR3 nucleotides read TGTGCCAGTAAAGGGACAGGGAAAGGGGCCAACGTCCTGACTTTC. The chain employs TRBV19 and TRBJ2-6, with 9 bases lining up with TRBD1. The CDR3 extends over 15 amino acids. CDR1 is LNHDA and CDR2 is SQIVND in the germline V gene (reference sequence). The V segment lost 7 bases and the J segment 4 bases; nucleotides outside the gene matches: 5.

The chain links TRBV5-1 to TRBJ2-1; possibly TRBD2 for D (7 bases). With 4 bases removed from V and 5 bases from J, the gap between germline ends came to 13 bases. This CDR3 contains 14 residues. The germline CDR1 and CDR2 sequences are SGHRS and YFSETQ. Here the CDR3 DNA reads TGCGCCAGCAGCGCCGGGGGGCCCCACAATGAGCAGTTCTTC. It encodes CASSAGGPHNEQFF. The full variable domain, with the rest looked up from reference TRBV5-1 and TRBJ2-1, is KAGVTQTPRYLIKTRGQQVTLSCSPISGHRSVSWYQQTPGQGLQFLFEYFSETQRNKGNFPGRFSGRQFSNSRSEMNVSTLELGDSALYLCASSAGGPHNEQFFGPGTRLTVL.

The chain joins TRBV5-1 to TRBJ1-1, with D possibly TRBD1 on 6 matching bases. V was shortened by 3 bases and J by 6 bases, with 15 bases between the two germline ends. This CDR3 contains 14 residues. The germline CDR1 and CDR2 sequences are SGHRS and YFSETQ. The CDR3 sequence is CASSSEGGRAEAFF. The CDR3 DNA sequence: TGCGCCAGCAGCTCGGAAGGGGGGAGGGCTGAAGCTTTCTTT. The full variable domain, completed using reference TRBV5-1 and TRBJ1-1, is KAGVTQTPRYLIKTRGQQVTLSCSPISGHRSVSWYQQTPGQGLQFLFEYFSETQRNKGNFPGRFSGRQFSNSRSEMNVSTLELGDSALYLCASSSEGGRAEAFFGQGTRLTVV.

The V gene is TRBV7-6, the J gene TRBJ2-7; TRBD2 matches at 7 bases. The CDR3 consists of 14 residues. Looked up from germline, CDR1 is SGHVS and CDR2 is FNYEAQ. Trimming removed 1 base from V and 6 bases from J; junction bases left unmatched: 6. CDR3 loop: CASSLEGGPGEQYF. The DNA of the CDR3 is TGTGCCAGCAGCTTAGAGGGAGGGCCCGGCGAGCAGTACTTC.

The rearrangement joins TRBV6-5 to TRBJ2-4, with D perhaps TRBD2 (6 bases). Trimming took 6 bases from V and 6 from J, leaving 15 bases between them. This CDR3 spans 14 amino acids. Germline CDR1 reads MNHEY; CDR2 reads SVGAGI. The DNA of the CDR3 is TGTGCCAGCAGACCCCGCGGGGCCCTAAACATTCAGTACTTC. It specifies CASRPRGALNIQYF.

The rearrangement links TRBV7-9 to TRBJ1-1; the match to TRBD1 covers 7 bases. Germline lookup yields CDR1 SEHNR and CDR2 FQNEAQ (reference sequence). Trimming took 6 bases from V and 3 from J; bases not matched to a gene: 4. The CDR3 spans 13 residues. The CDR3 here is CASSYDRDTEAFF. CDR3 nucleotides: TGTGCCAGCAGTTATGACAGGGACACTGAAGCTTTCTTT.

V is TRBV7-2 and J is TRBJ2-3; 7 positions match TRBD2. Per the germline V gene, CDR1 is SGHTA and CDR2 is FQGNSA. The CDR3 loop spans 15 amino acids. After removal of 5 bases from V and 1 base from J, the junction contained 6 bases not matched to a gene. DNA of the CDR3: TGTGCCAGCAGCGTCCTTCTAGCGGGCACAGATACGCAGTATTTT. This translates into CASSVLLAGTDTQYF.

The chain joins TRBV6-1 to TRBJ2-2; 9 bases line up with TRBD1. Germline trimming cut 7 bases from V and 4 bases from J; bases unmatched to any gene: 4. From germline, CDR1 is MNHNS and CDR2 SASEGT. There are 14 residues in the CDR3. The CDR3 loop reads CASKGQGTTGELFF. The CDR3 DNA is TGTGCCAGCAAAGGACAGGGGACCACCGGGGAGCTGTTTTTT.

V is TRBV5-1 and J is TRBJ2-1; tentative D call: TRBD1 (5 bases). CDR1 is SGHRS and CDR2 is YFSETQ in the germline V gene. The CDR3 is made up of 11 amino acids. V lost 4 bases, J lost 6 bases, and 5 bases lay in between. CDR3 in DNA: TGCGCCAGCAGCAGGGGCAATGAGCAGTTCTTC. As protein: CASSRGNEQFF.